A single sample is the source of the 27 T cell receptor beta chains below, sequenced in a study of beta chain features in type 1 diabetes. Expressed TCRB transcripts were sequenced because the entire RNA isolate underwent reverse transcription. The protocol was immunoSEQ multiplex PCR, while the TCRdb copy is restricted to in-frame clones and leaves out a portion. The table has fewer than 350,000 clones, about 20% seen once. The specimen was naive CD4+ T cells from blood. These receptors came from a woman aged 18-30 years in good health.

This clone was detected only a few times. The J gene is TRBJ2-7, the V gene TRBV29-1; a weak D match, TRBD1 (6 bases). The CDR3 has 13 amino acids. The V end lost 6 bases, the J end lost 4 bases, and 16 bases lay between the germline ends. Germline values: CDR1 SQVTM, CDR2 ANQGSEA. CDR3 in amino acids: CSVVIIQGYEQYF. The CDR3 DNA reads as TGCAGCGTCGTAATTATCCAGGGGTACGAGCAGTACTTC.

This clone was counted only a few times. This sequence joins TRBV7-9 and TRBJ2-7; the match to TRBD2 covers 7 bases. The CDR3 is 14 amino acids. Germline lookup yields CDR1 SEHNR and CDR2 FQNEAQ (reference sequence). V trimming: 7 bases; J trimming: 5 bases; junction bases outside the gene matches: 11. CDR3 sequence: CASTRGEGNNEQYF. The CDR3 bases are TGTGCCAGCACCCGAGGGGAGGGAAACAACGAGCAGTACTTC.

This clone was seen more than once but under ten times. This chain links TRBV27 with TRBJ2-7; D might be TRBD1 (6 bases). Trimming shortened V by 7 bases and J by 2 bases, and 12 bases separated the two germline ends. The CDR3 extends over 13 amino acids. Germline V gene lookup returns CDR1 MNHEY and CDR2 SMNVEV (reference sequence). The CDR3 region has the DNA TGTGCCAGCAAGGATGGGGGCCCCTACGAGCAGTACTTC. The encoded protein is CASKDGGPYEQYF.

The CDR3 is CASSQEHTRAKNIQYF. CDR3 nucleotide sequence: TGTGCCAGCAGCCAAGAACACACTAGAGCCAAAAACATTCAGTACTTC. The chain recombines TRBV4-2 with TRBJ2-4, with D possibly being TRBD2 (5 bases). CDR1 is LGHNA and CDR2 is YNFKEQ in the germline V gene. The CDR3 has 16 residues. The V and J ends lost 0 bases and 0 bases respectively, with 9 bases between them.

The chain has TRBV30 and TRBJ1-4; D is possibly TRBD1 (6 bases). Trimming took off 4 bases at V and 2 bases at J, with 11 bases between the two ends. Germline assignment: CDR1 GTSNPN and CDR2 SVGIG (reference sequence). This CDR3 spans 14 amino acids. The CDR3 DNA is TGTGCCTGGACTGGGGGCGCGACTAATGAAAAACTGTTTTTT. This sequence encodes CAWTGGATNEKLFF.

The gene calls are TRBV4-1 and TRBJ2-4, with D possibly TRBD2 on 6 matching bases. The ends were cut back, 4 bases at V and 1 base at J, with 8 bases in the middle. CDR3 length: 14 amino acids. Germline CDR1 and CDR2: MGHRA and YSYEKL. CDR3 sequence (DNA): TGCGCCAGCAGCCTTCGGGAGGCCAAAAACATTCAGTACTTC. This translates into CASSLREAKNIQYF.

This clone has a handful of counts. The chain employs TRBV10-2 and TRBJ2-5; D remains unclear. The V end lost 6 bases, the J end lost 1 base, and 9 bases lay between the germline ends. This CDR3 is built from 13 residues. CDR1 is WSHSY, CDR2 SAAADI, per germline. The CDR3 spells CASSPRSQETQYF. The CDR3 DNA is TGCGCCAGCAGCCCTCGGTCCCAAGAGACCCAGTACTTC.

The CDR3 DNA is TGCGCCAGCAGCTACAGCTCCTACGAGCAGTACTTC. It yields the protein CASSYSSYEQYF. J is TRBJ2-7 and V is TRBV5-1; D not certain. The CDR3 is made up of 12 amino acids. Germline V gene lookup returns CDR1 SGHRS and CDR2 YFSETQ. Trimming removed 3 bases from V and 0 bases from J, with 4 bases in between.

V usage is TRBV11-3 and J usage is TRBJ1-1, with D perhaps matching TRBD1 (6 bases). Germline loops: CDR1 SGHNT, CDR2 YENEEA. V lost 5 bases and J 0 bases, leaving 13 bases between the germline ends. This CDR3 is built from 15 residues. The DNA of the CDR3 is TGTGCCAGCAGCAGGGGCGGACAGCTGAACACTGAAGCTTTCTTT. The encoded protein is CASSRGGQLNTEAFF.

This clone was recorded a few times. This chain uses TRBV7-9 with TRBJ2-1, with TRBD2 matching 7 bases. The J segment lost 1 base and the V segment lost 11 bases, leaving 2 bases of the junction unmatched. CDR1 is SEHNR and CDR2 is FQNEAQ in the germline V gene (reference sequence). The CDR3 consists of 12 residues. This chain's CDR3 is CAGGGSYNEQFF. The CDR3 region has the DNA TGTGCCGGCGGGGGTTCCTACAATGAGCAGTTCTTC. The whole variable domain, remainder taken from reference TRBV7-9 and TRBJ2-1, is DTGVSQNPRHKITKRGQNVTFRCDPISEHNRLYWYRQTLGQGPEFLTYFQNEAQLEKSRLLSDRFSAERPKGSFSTLEIQRTEQGDSAMYLCAGGGSYNEQFFGPGTRLTVL.

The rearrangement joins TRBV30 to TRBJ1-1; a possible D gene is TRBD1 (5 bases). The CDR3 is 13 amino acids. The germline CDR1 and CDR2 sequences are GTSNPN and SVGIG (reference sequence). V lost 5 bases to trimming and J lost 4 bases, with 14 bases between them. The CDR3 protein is CAWRGSRGTEAFF. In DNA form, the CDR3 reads TGTGCCTGGCGGGGGAGCCGGGGCACTGAAGCTTTCTTT.

The CDR3 nucleotides read TGTGCCAGCAGCTCTACCGGGACTAGCGGCAACGAGCAGTACTTC. Residues: CASSSTGTSGNEQYF. V usage is TRBV7-8 and J usage is TRBJ2-7, with TRBD2 matching over 11 bases. The CDR3 extends over 15 amino acids. Losses at the gene ends were 4 bases for V and 5 bases for J; bases not matched to a gene: 7. Germline V lookup: CDR1 SGHVS, CDR2 FQNEAQ.

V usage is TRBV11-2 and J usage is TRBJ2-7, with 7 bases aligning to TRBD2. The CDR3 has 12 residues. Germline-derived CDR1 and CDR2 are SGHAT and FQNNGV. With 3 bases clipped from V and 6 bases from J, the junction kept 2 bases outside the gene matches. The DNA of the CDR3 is TGTGCCAGCAGCTTCCCGGGGGGCGAGCAGTACTTC. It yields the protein CASSFPGGEQYF.

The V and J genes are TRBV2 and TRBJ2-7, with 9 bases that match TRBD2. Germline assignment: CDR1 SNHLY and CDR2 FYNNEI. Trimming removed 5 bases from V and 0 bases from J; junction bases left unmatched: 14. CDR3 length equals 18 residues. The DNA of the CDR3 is TGTGCCAGCAGTACGGCGGGAGGGACTATCCTATACTCCTACGAGCAGTACTTC. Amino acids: CASSTAGGTILYSYEQYF.

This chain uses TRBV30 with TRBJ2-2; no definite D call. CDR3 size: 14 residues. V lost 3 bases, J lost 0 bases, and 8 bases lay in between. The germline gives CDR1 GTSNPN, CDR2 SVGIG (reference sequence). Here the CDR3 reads CAWRRQANTGELFF. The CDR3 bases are TGTGCCTGGAGGCGTCAAGCGAACACCGGGGAGCTGTTTTTT.

This CDR3 is CAWEPPYSSYEQYF. In DNA form, the CDR3 reads TGTGCCTGGGAACCGCCTTACAGCAGCTACGAGCAGTACTTC. The chain links TRBV30 to TRBJ2-7; the D is unclear. CDR1 GTSNPN and CDR2 SVGIG come from the germline V gene (reference sequence). The CDR3 contains 14 residues. Trimming removed 5 bases at V and 3 bases at J, with 17 bases between.

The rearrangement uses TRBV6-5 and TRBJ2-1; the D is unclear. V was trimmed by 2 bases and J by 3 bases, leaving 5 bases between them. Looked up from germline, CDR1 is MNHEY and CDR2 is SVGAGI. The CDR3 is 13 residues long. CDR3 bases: TGTGCCAGCAGTTACGACTTCTACAATGAGCAGTTCTTC. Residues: CASSYDFYNEQFF.

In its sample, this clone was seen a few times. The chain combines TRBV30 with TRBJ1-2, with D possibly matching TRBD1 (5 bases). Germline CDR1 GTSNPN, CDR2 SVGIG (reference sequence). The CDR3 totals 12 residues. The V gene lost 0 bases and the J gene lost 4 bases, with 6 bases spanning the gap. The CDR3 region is CAWSVGLYGYTF. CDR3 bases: TGTGCCTGGAGTGTGGGGCTCTATGGCTACACCTTC.

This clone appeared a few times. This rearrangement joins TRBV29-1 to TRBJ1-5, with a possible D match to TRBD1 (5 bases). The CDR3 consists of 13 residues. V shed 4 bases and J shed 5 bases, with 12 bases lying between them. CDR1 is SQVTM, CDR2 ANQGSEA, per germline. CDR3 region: CSVVPRDYQPQHF. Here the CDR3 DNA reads TGCAGCGTTGTGCCCAGGGACTATCAGCCCCAGCATTTT.

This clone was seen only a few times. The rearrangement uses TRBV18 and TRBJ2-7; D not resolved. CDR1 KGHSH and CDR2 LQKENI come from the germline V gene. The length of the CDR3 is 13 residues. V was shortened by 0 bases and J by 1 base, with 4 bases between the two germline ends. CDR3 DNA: TGTGCCAGCTCACCACCACAGTCCTACGAGCAGTACTTC. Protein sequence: CASSPPQSYEQYF.

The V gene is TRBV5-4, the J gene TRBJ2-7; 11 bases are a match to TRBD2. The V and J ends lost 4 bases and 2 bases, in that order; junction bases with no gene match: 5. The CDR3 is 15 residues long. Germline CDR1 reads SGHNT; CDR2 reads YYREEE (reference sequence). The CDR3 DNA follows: TGTGCCAGCAGCGAAATAGCGGGAGGGACCTACGAGCAGTACTTC. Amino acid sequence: CASSEIAGGTYEQYF.

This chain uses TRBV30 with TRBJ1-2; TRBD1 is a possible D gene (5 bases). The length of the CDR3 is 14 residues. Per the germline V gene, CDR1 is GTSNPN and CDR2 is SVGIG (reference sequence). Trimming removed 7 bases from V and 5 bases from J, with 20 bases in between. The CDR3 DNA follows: TGTGCCTTGCTCTCGGGGAGGGGACGATATGGCTACACCTTC. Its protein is CALLSGRGRYGYTF.

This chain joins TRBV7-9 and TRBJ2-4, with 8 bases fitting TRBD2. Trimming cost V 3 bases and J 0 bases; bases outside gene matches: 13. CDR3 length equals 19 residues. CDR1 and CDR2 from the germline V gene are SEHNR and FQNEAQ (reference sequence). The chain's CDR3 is CASSLTSAADPIAKNIQYF. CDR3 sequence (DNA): TGTGCCAGCAGCTTGACTAGCGCCGCCGACCCAATAGCCAAAAACATTCAGTACTTC.

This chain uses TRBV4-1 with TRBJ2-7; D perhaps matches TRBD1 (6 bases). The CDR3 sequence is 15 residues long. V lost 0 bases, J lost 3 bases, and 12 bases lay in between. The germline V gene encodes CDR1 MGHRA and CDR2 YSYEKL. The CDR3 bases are TGCGCCAGCAGCCAAGATGAAGGACAGTTCTACGAGCAGTACTTC. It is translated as CASSQDEGQFYEQYF.

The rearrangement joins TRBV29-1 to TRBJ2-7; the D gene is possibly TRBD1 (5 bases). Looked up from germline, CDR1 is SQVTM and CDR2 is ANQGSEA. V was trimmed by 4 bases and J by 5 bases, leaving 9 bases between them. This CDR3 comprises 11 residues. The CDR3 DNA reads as TGCAGCGTTGGACAGTTACACGAGCAGTACTTC. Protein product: CSVGQLHEQYF.

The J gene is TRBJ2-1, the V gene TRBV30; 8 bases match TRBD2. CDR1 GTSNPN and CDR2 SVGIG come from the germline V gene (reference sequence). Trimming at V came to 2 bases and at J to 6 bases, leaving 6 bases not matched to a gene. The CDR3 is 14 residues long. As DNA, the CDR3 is TGTGCCTGGAGTTTGACTAGCGTCCTCAATGAGCAGTTCTTC. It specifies CAWSLTSVLNEQFF.

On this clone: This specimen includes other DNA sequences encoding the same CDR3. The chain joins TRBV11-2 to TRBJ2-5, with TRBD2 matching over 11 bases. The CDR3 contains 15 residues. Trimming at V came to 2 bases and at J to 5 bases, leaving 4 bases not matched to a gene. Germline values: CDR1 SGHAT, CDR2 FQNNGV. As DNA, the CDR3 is TGTGCCAGCAGCTTATTAGCGGGGGGGCCGGAGACCCAGTACTTC. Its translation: CASSLLAGGPETQYF.